A selection of T cell receptor beta chains follows, all from one sample in a study of cytomegalovirus exposure and HLA in healthy donors. Generated by immunoSEQ multiplex PCR, the TCRdb table keeps only in-frame clones and is missing some. The sample contains roughly 160,000 clones, about 80% of which appear only once. The material sequenced was PBMCs. These receptors were taken from a man aged 25 to 40 in good health and CMV-seronegative. Each CDR3 is given with its conserved first and last residue. D genes are given only for firm matches. Expanded clones are given a class, and other clones once, few, many or no size at all.

size,J,D,V,length,DNA,CDR3
-,TRBJ2-3,TRBD2,TRBV7-2,15,TGTGCCAGCAGCTTAGTTTCCCTAGCGGGAGATACGCAGTATTTT,CASSLVSLAGDTQYF
-,TRBJ1-2,TRBD1,TRBV19,14,TGTGCCAGTAGTAACTCAGGGGGCGACTATGGCTACACCTTC,CASSNSGGDYGYTF
-,TRBJ2-1,TRBD2,TRBV30,16,TGTGCCTGGAGTGGAGGAGGACGGGGGGGGGACAATGAGCAGTTCTTC,CAWSGGGRGGDNEQFF
few,TRBJ2-7,-,TRBV5-1,13,TGCGCCAGCAAACTAGGCCCCCCCTACGAGCAGTACTTC,CASKLGPPYEQYF
-,TRBJ1-2,TRBD1,TRBV2,14,TGTGCCAGCAGGGACCGGACAGGGGGCCTTGGCTACACCTTC,CASRDRTGGLGYTF
-,TRBJ2-7,-,TRBV10-1,15,TGCGCCAGCACCCGCCGGCGGGCGAGCTCCTACGAGCAGTACTTC,CASTRRRASSYEQYF
-,TRBJ1-5,-,TRBV19,13,TGTGCCAGTAGTATGGGTCCGAGGCAGCCCCAGCATTTT,CASSMGPRQPQHF
-,TRBJ2-2,TRBD2,TRBV2,17,TGTGCCAGCGCAGGACTAGCGGGGGCGCAGAACACCGGGGAGCTGTTTTTT,CASAGLAGAQNTGELFF
-,TRBJ1-6,-,TRBV14,13,TGTGCCAGCAGCCAAGGGACAGTGCTTTCCCTCCACTTT,CASSQGTVLSLHF
-,TRBJ1-4,TRBD1,TRBV25-1,14,TGTGCCAGTGCGGAGGGACAGCCCAATGAAAAACTGTTTTTT,CASAEGQPNEKLFF
-,TRBJ1-5,-,TRBV5-5,17,TGTGCCAGCAGCTTGGGGAGGGAAACCAGGGGCAATCAGCCCCAGCATTTT,CASSLGRETRGNQPQHF
-,TRBJ2-7,-,TRBV29-1,14,TGCAGCGTTGTTGCGGGGGCGAGCTCCTACGAGCAGTACTTC,CSVVAGASSYEQYF